The clone carrying this TCR beta chain was seen only a few times. The antigen is undetermined. RNA transcripts provided the source from which TCR beta CDR3 regions were amplified. The study used the HTBI primer set for a first-round RT-PCR of the TCR CDR3. One entry per CDR3 protein results from TCRdb running MiXCR on the multiplex PCR reads. Among 350,000 to 400,000 distinct CDR3 sequences, under 15% were seen once, and the ten largest hold 30% to 35%. This specimen belongs to a study of T cells in Graves' hyperthyroidism and ophthalmopathy. Overall study results and limits: A model using 13 V-J features told ophthalmopathy apart from stable hyperthyroidism. Most clonotypes that expanded in the thyroid above 0.001 also showed up in blood.

Stable Graves' hyperthyroidism denoted no ophthalmopathy progression over 18 months. The receptor was isolated from a woman between 25 and 40 years old with Graves' hyperthyroidism. The sample consisted of blood.

Here the CDR3 reads CSAYPDRERSYEQYF. The CDR3 DNA reads TGCAGTGCTTACCCCGATCGGGAAAGGTCCTACGAGCAGTACTTC. The chain carries TRBV20-1 and TRBJ2-7; D possibly corresponds to TRBD2 (5 bases). CDR3 length equals 15 residues. V was clipped by 5 bases and J by 1 base, with 18 bases between them. Per germline, CDR1 DFQATT and CDR2 SNEGSKA (reference sequence).